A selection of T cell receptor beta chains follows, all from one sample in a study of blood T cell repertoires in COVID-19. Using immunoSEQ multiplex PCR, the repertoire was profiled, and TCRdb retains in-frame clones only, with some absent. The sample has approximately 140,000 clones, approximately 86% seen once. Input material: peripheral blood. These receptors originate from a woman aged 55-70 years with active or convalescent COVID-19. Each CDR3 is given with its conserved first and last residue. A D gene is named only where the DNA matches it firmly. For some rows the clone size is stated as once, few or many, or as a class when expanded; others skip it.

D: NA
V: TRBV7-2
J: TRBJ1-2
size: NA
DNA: TGTGCCAGCAGCTTAGGGGGGGTTGACTATGGCTACACCTTC
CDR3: CASSLGGVDYGYTF

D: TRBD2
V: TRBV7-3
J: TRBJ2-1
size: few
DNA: TGTGCCAGCAGCTTAACGGCTAGCGGGGGGTCCTACAATGAGCAGTTCTTC
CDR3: CASSLTASGGSYNEQFF

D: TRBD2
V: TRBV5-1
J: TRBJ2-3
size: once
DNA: TGCGCCAGCAGCTTGGGTAGCGGGGCCCTCACAGATACGCAGTATTTT
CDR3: CASSLGSGALTDTQYF

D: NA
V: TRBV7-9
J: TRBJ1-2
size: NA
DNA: TGTGCCAGCAGCCCAGACAGTGCATCCTATGGCTACACCTTC
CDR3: CASSPDSASYGYTF

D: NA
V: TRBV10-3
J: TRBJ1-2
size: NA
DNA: TGTGCCATCAGTGATAGTCGGGACACCCTCTATGGCTACACCTTC
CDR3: CAISDSRDTLYGYTF

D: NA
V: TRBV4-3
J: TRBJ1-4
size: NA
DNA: TGCGCCAGCAGTCACGGACATACTAATGAAAAACTGTTTTTT
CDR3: CASSHGHTNEKLFF

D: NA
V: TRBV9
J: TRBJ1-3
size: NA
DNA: TGTGCCAGCAGCTCCGGGACTAACTCTGGAAACACCATATATTTT
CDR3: CASSSGTNSGNTIYF

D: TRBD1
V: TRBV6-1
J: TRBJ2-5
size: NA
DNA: TGTGCCAGCAGTGAGGACAGGGGGTTCCAAGAGACCCAGTACTTC
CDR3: CASSEDRGFQETQYF

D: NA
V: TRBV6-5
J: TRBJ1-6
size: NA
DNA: TGTGCCAGCAGGCCTACAGGACCTTATAATTCACCCCTCCACTTT
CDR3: CASRPTGPYNSPLHF

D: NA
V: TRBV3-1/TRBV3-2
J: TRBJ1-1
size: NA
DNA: TGTGCCAGCAGCCTCCAGAGGACTGAAGCTTTCTTT
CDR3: CASSLQRTEAFF

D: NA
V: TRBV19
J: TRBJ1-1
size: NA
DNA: TGTGCCAGTAGTCCGGGACATTTGAACACTGAAGCTTTCTTT
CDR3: CASSPGHLNTEAFF

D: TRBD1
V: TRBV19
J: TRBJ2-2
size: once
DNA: TGTGCCAGTACCAAACAGGGGGGAACCGGGGAGCTGTTTTTT
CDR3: CASTKQGGTGELFF

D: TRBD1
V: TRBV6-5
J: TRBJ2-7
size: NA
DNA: TGTGCCAGCACAGACAGGGTTAGAAACTACGAGCAGTACTTC
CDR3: CASTDRVRNYEQYF

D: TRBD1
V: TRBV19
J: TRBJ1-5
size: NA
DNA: TGTGCCAGTAGTATAGGGGGACAGGGAAATCAGCCCCAGCATTTT
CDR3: CASSIGGQGNQPQHF

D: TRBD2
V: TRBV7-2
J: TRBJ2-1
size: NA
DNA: TGTGCCAGCAGCGTAGGACTAGTGTCGTCCAATGAGCAGTTCTTC
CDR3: CASSVGLVSSNEQFF

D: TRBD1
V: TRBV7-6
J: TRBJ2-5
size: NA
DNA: TGTGCCAGCAGCTTAGCACCTCCGGGACAGGGGGCAGGAGAGACCCAGTACTTC
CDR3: CASSLAPPGQGAGETQYF

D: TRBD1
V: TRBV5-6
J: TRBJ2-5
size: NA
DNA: TGTGCCAGCAGCTTAGGACAGGGGGTTCAAGAGACCCAGTACTTC
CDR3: CASSLGQGVQETQYF

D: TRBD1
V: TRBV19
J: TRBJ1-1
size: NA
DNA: TGTGCCAGTTCCACAGGGGGGAGTAGGACTGAAGCTTTCTTT
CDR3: CASSTGGSRTEAFF

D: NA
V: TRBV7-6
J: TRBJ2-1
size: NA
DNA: TGTGCCAGCAGCTTACTGGACGGAGGGTACAATGAGCAGTTCTTC
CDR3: CASSLLDGGYNEQFF

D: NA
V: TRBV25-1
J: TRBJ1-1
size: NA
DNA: TGTGCCAGCAGTGACCCGGGGATCGCTGAAGCTTTCTTT
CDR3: CASSDPGIAEAFF

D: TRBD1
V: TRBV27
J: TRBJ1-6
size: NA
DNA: TGTGCCAGCAGTTTTGGGACAGGGTTTGCGTCGGATTCACCCCTCCACTTT
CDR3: CASSFGTGFASDSPLHF

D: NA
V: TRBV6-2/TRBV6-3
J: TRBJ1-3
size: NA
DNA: TGTGCCAGCAGTTGGAAGAGGAGCTCTGGAAACACCATATATTTT
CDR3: CASSWKRSSGNTIYF

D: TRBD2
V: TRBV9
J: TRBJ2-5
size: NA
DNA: TGTGCCAGCAGCGGCGGTAGCGGGGGCCGACGGGAGACCCAGTACTTC
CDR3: CASSGGSGGRRETQYF

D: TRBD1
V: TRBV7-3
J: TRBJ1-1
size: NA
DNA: TGTGCCAGCAGCTGGACAGGGGGCTCGGCTGAAGCTTTCTTT
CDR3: CASSWTGGSAEAFF

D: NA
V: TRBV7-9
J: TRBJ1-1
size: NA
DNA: TGTGCCAGCAGTAGTGGCACTGGACTCCTGAACACTGAAGCTTTCTTT
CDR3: CASSSGTGLLNTEAFF

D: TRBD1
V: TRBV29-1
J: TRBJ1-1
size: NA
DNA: TGCAGCGTTGATTACGGACAGGGAACAACTGAAGCTTTCTTT
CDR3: CSVDYGQGTTEAFF

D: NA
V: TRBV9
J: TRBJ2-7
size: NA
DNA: TGTGCCAGCAGCGAGCTTGGGGGGTGGACCTACGAGCAGTACTTC
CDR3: CASSELGGWTYEQYF

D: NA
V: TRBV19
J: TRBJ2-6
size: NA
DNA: TGTGCCAGTAGTATAGCCGGGTACTCTGGGGCCAACGTCCTGACTTTC
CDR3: CASSIAGYSGANVLTF

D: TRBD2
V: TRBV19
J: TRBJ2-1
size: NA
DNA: TGTGCCAGTAGTATACTAGCGGGGACTAACAATGAGCAGTTCTTC
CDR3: CASSILAGTNNEQFF

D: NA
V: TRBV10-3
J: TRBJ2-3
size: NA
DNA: TGTGCCATCAGTGAGTCCCTTAGAAGCCCCACAGATACGCAGTATTTT
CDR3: CAISESLRSPTDTQYF

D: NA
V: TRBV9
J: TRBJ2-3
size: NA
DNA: TGTGCCAGCAGCGTTACTGCTCGGGCAGATACGCAGTATTTT
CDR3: CASSVTARADTQYF

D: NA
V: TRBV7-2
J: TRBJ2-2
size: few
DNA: TGTGCCAGCAGCCCCTTCAGCCGGGCCGGGGAGCTGTTTTTT
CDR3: CASSPFSRAGELFF

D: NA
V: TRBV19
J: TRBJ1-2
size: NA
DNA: TGTGCCAGTAGTACTGGGCGACCGGGGGTCTATGGCTACACCTTC
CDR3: CASSTGRPGVYGYTF

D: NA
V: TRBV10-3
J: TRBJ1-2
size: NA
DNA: TGTGCCATCAGTGAAGAACTCAACTATGGCTACACCTTC
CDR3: CAISEELNYGYTF

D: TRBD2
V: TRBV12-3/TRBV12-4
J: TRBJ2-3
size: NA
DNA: TGTGCCAGCAGCCGGGGGGTCACAGATACGCAGTATTTT
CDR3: CASSRGVTDTQYF

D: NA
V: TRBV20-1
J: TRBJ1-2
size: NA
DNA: TGCAGTGCTAGTGACGGGGATGGCTACACCTTC
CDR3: CSASDGDGYTF

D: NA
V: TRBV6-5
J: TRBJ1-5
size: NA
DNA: TGTGCCAGCAGTTACGTGGACAGCCTAAATCAGCCCCAGCATTTT
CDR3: CASSYVDSLNQPQHF

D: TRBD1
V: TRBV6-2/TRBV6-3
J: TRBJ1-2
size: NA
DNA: TGTGCCAGCAGCCCTGCCGGGACAGGGAAGATACAGCGAGGGTATGGCTACACCTTC
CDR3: CASSPAGTGKIQRGYGYTF

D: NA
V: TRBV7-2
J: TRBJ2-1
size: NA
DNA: TGTGCCAGCAGCTTAGAGACAGGAGTAAACAATGAGCAGTTCTTC
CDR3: CASSLETGVNNEQFF

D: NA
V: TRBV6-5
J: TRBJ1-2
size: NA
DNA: TGTGCCAGCAGTTACTCGCCAGGTCCCTATGGCTACACCTTC
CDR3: CASSYSPGPYGYTF

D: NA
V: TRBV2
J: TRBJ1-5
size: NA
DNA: TGTGCCAGCAGTGAATATTTGGGGGCGTTACGCCAGCCCCAGCATTTT
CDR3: CASSEYLGALRQPQHF

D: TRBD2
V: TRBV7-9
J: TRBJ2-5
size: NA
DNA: TGTGCCAGCAGCTTAGCGGCGGGGGGGCTACAGACCCAGTACTTC
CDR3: CASSLAAGGLQTQYF

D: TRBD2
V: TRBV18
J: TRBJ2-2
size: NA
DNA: TGTGCCAGCTCACCACGCCCAGGGACTAGCGGGGGTGCCGGGGAGCTGTTTTTT
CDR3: CASSPRPGTSGGAGELFF

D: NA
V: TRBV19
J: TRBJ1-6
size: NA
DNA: TGTGCCAGTACTGACGGCGGATATAATTCACCCCTCCACTTT
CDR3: CASTDGGYNSPLHF

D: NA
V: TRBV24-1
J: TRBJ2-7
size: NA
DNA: TGTGCCACCAGTGAGCCCCAGGGGCGCATATACTCCTACGAGCAGTACTTC
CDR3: CATSEPQGRIYSYEQYF

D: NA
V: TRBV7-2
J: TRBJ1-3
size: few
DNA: TGTGCCAGCAGCGCCTATACAGGGACTGGAAACACCATATATTTT
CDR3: CASSAYTGTGNTIYF

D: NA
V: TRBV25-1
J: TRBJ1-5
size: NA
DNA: TGTGCCAGCAGTGACTCCAATCAGGGGAATCAGCCCCAGCATTTT
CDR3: CASSDSNQGNQPQHF

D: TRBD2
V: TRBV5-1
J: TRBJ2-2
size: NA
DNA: TGCGCCAGCAGCTCCTCAGCGGGGGGGCGGTCCGGGGAGCTGTTTTTT
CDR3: CASSSSAGGRSGELFF

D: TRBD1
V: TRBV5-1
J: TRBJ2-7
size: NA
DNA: TGCGCCAGCAGCTGGAACCCGGGACAGATTTACGAGCAGTACTTC
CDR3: CASSWNPGQIYEQYF

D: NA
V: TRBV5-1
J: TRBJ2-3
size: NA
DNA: TGCGCCAGCAGCTTGTACTTGGCAGATACGCAGTATTTT
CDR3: CASSLYLADTQYF

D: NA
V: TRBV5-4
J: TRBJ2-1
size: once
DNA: TGTGCGATTCAGCCTCCCTCGGCGGTAAACTACAATGAGCAGTTCTTC
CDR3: CAIQPPSAVNYNEQFF

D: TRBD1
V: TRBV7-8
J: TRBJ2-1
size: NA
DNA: TGTGCCAGCAGCTACGGGACAGGGGTTTTTGAGCAGTTCTTC
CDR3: CASSYGTGVFEQFF

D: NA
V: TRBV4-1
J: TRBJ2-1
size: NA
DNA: TGCGCCAGCAGCCTGCAGGGTTTTGAGCAGTTCTTC
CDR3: CASSLQGFEQFF

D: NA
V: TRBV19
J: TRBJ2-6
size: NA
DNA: TGTGCCAGTAGTAATCAGGGAATGTCTTCTGGGGCCAACGTCCTGACTTTC
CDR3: CASSNQGMSSGANVLTF

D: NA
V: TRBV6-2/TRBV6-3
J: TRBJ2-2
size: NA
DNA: TGTGCCAGCAGTCCCCCCGATAGGCGGGACACCGGGGAGCTGTTTTTT
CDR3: CASSPPDRRDTGELFF

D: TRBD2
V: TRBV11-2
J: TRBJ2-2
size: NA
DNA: TGTGCCAGCAGCTCCTATAATGGGGGGGGCACCGGGGAGCTGTTTTTT
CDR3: CASSSYNGGGTGELFF

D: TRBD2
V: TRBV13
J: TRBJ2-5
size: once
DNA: TGTGCCAGCAGCTGGCGGGGGGAGGAGACCCAGTACTTC
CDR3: CASSWRGEETQYF

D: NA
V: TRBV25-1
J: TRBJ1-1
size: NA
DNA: TGTGCCAGCAGGGAAACTGAGAACACTGAAGCTTTCTTT
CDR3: CASRETENTEAFF

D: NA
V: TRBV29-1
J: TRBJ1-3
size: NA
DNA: TGCAGCGTTGAAGAAGGGGAGGGCTCTGGAAACACCATATATTTT
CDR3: CSVEEGEGSGNTIYF